This passage covers 19 T cell receptor beta chains from one sample sequenced in a study of cytotoxic CD8 clonotypes in ibrutinib-treated CLL. The repertoire was sequenced with immunoSEQ multiplex PCR; TCRdb's copy has only in-frame clones and lacks some. The table records under 75,000 clones, 65% to 75% of them present only once. The sequencing here drew on PBMCs, taken after 12 months of ibrutinib treatment. The receptor source for this set is a human donor with chronic lymphocytic leukemia.

This clone was counted only a few times. CDR3 sequence (DNA): TGTGCCAGCAGCTTGAGGGGGGGGCAGGTTTACAATGAGCAGTTCTTC. Amino acids: CASSLRGGQVYNEQFF. The chain has TRBV7-6 and TRBJ2-1; perhaps TRBD2 as D (7 bases). V lost 3 bases, J lost 4 bases, and 16 bases lay in between. The germline V gene encodes CDR1 SGHVS and CDR2 FNYEAQ. There are 16 residues in the CDR3. Variable domain in full (rest from reference TRBV7-6 and TRBJ2-1): GAGVSQSPRYKVTKRGQDVALRCDPISGHVSLYWYRQALGQGPEFLTYFNYEAQQDKSGLPNDRFSAERPEGSISTLTIQRTEQRDSAMYRCASSLRGGQVYNEQFFGPGTRLTVL.

In DNA form, the CDR3 reads TGTGCCAGCAGGGGGGGACAGGCGATTAACTATGGCTACACCTTC. Its protein product is CASRGGQAINYGYTF. This chain links TRBV6-1 with TRBJ1-2; 8 bases map to TRBD1. The J segment lost 1 base and the V segment lost 6 bases, leaving 7 bases of the junction unmatched. Germline-derived CDR1 and CDR2 are MNHNS and SASEGT. The CDR3 sequence is 15 residues long.

The chain employs TRBV6-5 and TRBJ2-2; D is undetermined. The V end lost 7 bases, the J end lost 5 bases, and 11 bases lay between the germline ends. CDR3 length: 13 residues. Germline-derived CDR1 and CDR2 are MNHEY and SVGAGI. The CDR3 is CASKGSITGELFF. In nucleotides, the CDR3 is TGTGCCAGCAAGGGCAGCATTACCGGGGAGCTGTTTTTT.

This sequence joins TRBV7-2 and TRBJ2-7; 7 bases map to TRBD1. J lost 6 bases, V lost 3 bases, and 8 bases had no gene match. In germline, CDR1 is SGHTA, CDR2 FQGNSA. The CDR3 has 14 amino acids. The chain's CDR3 is CASSFPGQRLEQYF. The CDR3 bases are TGTGCCAGCAGCTTTCCGGGACAGCGACTCGAGCAGTACTTC.

The genes are TRBV28 and TRBJ1-4; 7 bases are shared with TRBD1. The length of the CDR3 is 15 residues. The V gene's germline CDR1 is MDHEN and CDR2 SYDVKM. Trimming at V came to 2 bases and at J to 8 bases, leaving 8 bases not matched to a gene. CDR3 DNA: TGTGCCAGCAGTTTAACCGGGACAGTCCGGGAAAAACTGTTTTTT. Protein sequence: CASSLTGTVREKLFF.

The chain couples TRBV5-6 to TRBJ2-6; D might be TRBD2 (7 bases). Germline lookup yields CDR1 SGHDT and CDR2 YYEEEE. Trimming took 3 bases from V and 2 from J, leaving 9 bases between them. The CDR3 has 15 residues. In DNA, the CDR3 is TGTGCCAGCAGCTCGGGGGGCGCTGGGGCCAACGTCCTGACTTTC. Its protein is CASSSGGAGANVLTF. The whole variable domain, filled in from reference TRBV5-6 and TRBJ2-6, reads DAGVTQSPTHLIKTRGQQVTLRCSPKSGHDTVSWYQQALGQGPQFIFQYYEEEERQRGNFPDRFSGHQFPNYSSELNVNALLLGDSALYLCASSSGGAGANVLTFGAGSRLTVL.

This clone was detected once. This chain connects TRBV6-5 to TRBJ1-5; D is possibly TRBD1 (5 bases). The ends were cut back, 8 bases at V and 0 bases at J, with 14 bases in the middle. Per germline, CDR1 MNHEY and CDR2 SVGAGI. The CDR3 is 15 amino acids. This chain's CDR3 is CASSEKRGSNQPQHF. In DNA form, the CDR3 reads TGTGCCAGCTCGGAGAAAAGGGGTAGCAATCAGCCCCAGCATTTT.

The rearrangement uses TRBV6-1 and TRBJ2-3; D gene unclear. V lost 8 bases, J lost 4 bases, and 7 bases lay in between. CDR3 length: 11 residues. CDR1 and CDR2 from the germline V gene are MNHNS and SASEGT. DNA of the CDR3: TGTGCCAGCCGGTTCGCAGATACGCAGTATTTT. Its protein is CASRFADTQYF.

V is TRBV5-6 and J is TRBJ2-7, with D hard to call. Per the germline V gene, CDR1 is SGHDT and CDR2 is YYEEEE. CDR3 size: 14 residues. V gave up 0 bases and J gave up 0 bases, with 7 bases separating them. The CDR3 protein is CASSLGADSYEQYF. The CDR3 coding sequence is TGTGCCAGCAGCTTGGGGGCGGACTCCTACGAGCAGTACTTC. Together with reference TRBV5-6 and TRBJ2-7, the CDR3 gives the full variable domain: DAGVTQSPTHLIKTRGQQVTLRCSPKSGHDTVSWYQQALGQGPQFIFQYYEEEERQRGNFPDRFSGHQFPNYSSELNVNALLLGDSALYLCASSLGADSYEQYFGPGTRLTVT.

As DNA, the CDR3 is TGCGCCAGCACCCAGGGAGGTGGCTACACCTTC. Translation: CASTQGGGYTF. The chain employs TRBV5-1 and TRBJ1-2; D may be TRBD1 (5 bases). This CDR3 is 11 amino acids long. Germline V gene data show CDR1 as SGHRS and CDR2 as YFSETQ. V was cut by 6 bases and J by 7 bases, with 10 bases left in between.

The chain couples TRBV5-5 to TRBJ1-1, with D unclear. The CDR3 is made up of 14 amino acids. The germline CDR1 and CDR2 sequences are SGHKS and YYEKEE (reference sequence). Trimming pared 0 bases from V and 5 bases from J, leaving 11 bases between. Here the CDR3 DNA reads TGTGCCAGCAGCTTGGCCCAGATACTTACTGAAGCTTTCTTT. This sequence encodes CASSLAQILTEAFF.

This clone was counted ten times or more. V usage is TRBV4-1 and J usage is TRBJ1-1; D is unresolved. Germline CDR1 and CDR2: MGHRA and YSYEKL. The ends were cut back, 4 bases at V and 1 base at J, with 7 bases in the middle. This CDR3 is 13 amino acids long. The CDR3 bases are TGCGCCAGCAGCCCCATGAGGAACACTGAAGCTTTCTTT. This codes for CASSPMRNTEAFF.

This clone showed up just a few times. The rearrangement uses TRBV4-1 and TRBJ2-3, with 8 bases that match TRBD1. The CDR3 has 17 residues. V trimming: 1 base; J trimming: 3 bases; junction bases outside the gene matches: 9. From germline, CDR1 is MGHRA and CDR2 YSYEKL. The CDR3 nucleotides read TGCGCCAGCAGCCAAGGCCCGGGACAGGAGAATACAGATACGCAGTATTTT. Residues: CASSQGPGQENTDTQYF.

In its sample, this clone was seen once. The chain carries TRBV7-9 and TRBJ2-1, with a possible D match to TRBD1 (6 bases). CDR1 SEHNR and CDR2 FQNEAQ come from the germline V gene (reference sequence). V lost 0 bases and J lost 7, with 16 bases in between. This CDR3 has 16 residues. CDR3 region: CASSLAQRGIGNEQFF. The CDR3 DNA reads as TGTGCCAGCAGCTTAGCCCAAAGGGGGATTGGGAATGAGCAGTTCTTC. Looking up the rest from reference TRBV7-9 and TRBJ2-1 gives the full variable domain: DTGVSQNPRHKITKRGQNVTFRCDPISEHNRLYWYRQTLGQGPEFLTYFQNEAQLEKSRLLSDRFSAERPKGSFSTLEIQRTEQGDSAMYLCASSLAQRGIGNEQFFGPGTRLTVL.

The gene calls are TRBV7-2 and TRBJ2-1; TRBD2 aligns across 12 bases. After removal of 5 bases from V and 3 bases from J, the junction contained 5 bases not matched to a gene. The CDR3 runs to 16 residues. CDR1 is SGHTA and CDR2 is FQGNSA in the germline V gene. DNA for the CDR3: TGTGCCAGCAGCAATGGGGGACTAGCGGGCTACAATGAGCAGTTCTTC. This sequence encodes CASSNGGLAGYNEQFF.

The chain has TRBV5-1 and TRBJ2-3; no definite D call. This CDR3 contains 13 residues. Per the germline V gene, CDR1 is SGHRS and CDR2 is YFSETQ. Trimming took off 2 bases at V and 4 bases at J, with 8 bases between the two ends. In DNA, the CDR3 is TGCGCCAGCAGCTTCCTGGCAGCAGATACGCAGTATTTT. Translating it yields CASSFLAADTQYF.

This chain joins TRBV5-4 and TRBJ2-7; 7 nucleotides line up with TRBD2. The CDR3 contains 12 residues. Germline assignment: CDR1 SGHNT and CDR2 YYREEE (reference sequence). The junction had 7 bases not matched to a gene; V was cut back by 7 bases and J by 6 bases. The CDR3 region has the DNA TGTGCCAGCGCCGGTGGGGGGGGCGAGCAGTACTTC. Its translation: CASAGGGGEQYF.

J is TRBJ2-7 and V is TRBV5-1; D possibly corresponds to TRBD2 (6 bases). Germline V gene data show CDR1 as SGHRS and CDR2 as YFSETQ. V lost 3 bases and J 3 bases, leaving 22 bases between the germline ends. This CDR3 is built from 17 residues. CDR3 sequence reads: CASSSGGKTVGLYEQYF. The DNA for the CDR3 is TGCGCCAGCAGCTCTGGGGGGAAGACAGTTGGTCTCTACGAGCAGTACTTC.

The J gene is TRBJ2-1, the V gene TRBV6-1, with D possibly matching TRBD2 (6 bases). Per the germline V gene, CDR1 is MNHNS and CDR2 is SASEGT. The CDR3 has 13 amino acids. Trimming shortened V by 2 bases and J by 7 bases, and 9 bases separated the two germline ends. CDR3 sequence reads: CASSELALNEQFF. CDR3 in DNA: TGTGCCAGCAGTGAACTAGCGTTAAATGAGCAGTTCTTC.